This paragraph covers one T cell receptor (beta chain) sequence. TCRdb's copy holds only in-frame clones and misses some; the assay was immunoSEQ multiplex PCR. The table lists 75,000 to 90,000 clones, around nine tenths of them singletons. This entry belongs to a study of blood T cell repertoires in COVID-19. Trimming took 1 base from V and 5 from J; bases not matched to a gene: 9. Germline lookup yields CDR1 LNHNV and CDR2 YYDKDF (reference sequence). The CDR3 is 18 amino acids. The J gene is TRBJ2-5, the V gene TRBV15, with TRBD2 matching over 14 bases. The receptor comes from a man aged 50-60 years with active or convalescent COVID-19. Sequencing used peripheral blood. The CDR3: CATSRGSTSGGAEETQYF. The CDR3 bases are TGTGCCACCAGCAGAGGGTCGACTAGCGGGGGGGCTGAGGAGACCCAGTACTTC.